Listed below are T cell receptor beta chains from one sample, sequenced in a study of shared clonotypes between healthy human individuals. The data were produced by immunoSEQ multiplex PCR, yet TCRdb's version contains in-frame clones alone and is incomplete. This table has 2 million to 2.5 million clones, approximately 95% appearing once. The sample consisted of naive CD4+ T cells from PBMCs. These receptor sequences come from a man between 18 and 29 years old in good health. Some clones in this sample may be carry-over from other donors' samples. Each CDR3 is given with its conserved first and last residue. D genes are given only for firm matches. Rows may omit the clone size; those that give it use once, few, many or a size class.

TGTGCCAGCAGGACGGGAGGGGCGACCTACGAGCAGTACTTC | CASRTGGATYEQYF | TRBJ2-7 | TRBD2 | TRBV6-1 | .
TGTGCCACGAAGTGGGACAGCCTTTACACTGAAGCTTTCTTT | CATKWDSLYTEAFF | TRBJ1-1 | TRBD1 | TRBV27 | .
TGTGCCATCAGGCCCGGGACAGGCACCTACGAGCAGTACTTC | CAIRPGTGTYEQYF | TRBJ2-7 | TRBD1 | TRBV10-3 | .
TGTGCCAGCAGCGGGGACAGAAATGAAGCTTTCTTT | CASSGDRNEAFF | TRBJ1-1 | TRBD1 | TRBV2 | once
TGTGCCAGCAGCTCCCACCAGGGGCCTAGCGGGGTCACAGATACGCAGTATTTT | CASSSHQGPSGVTDTQYF | TRBJ2-3 | TRBD2 | TRBV11-2 | .
TGTGCCAGCAACCGGGACAGGGGGCTCGATGAGCAGTTCTTC | CASNRDRGLDEQFF | TRBJ2-1 | TRBD1 | TRBV6-5 | once
TGTGCCAGTATCCAAGGGACAGGCTATGGCTACACCTTC | CASIQGTGYGYTF | TRBJ1-2 | TRBD1 | TRBV19 | .
TGTGCCAGCAACACACCACCCGGGGGGTACACCTTC | CASNTPPGGYTF | TRBJ1-2 | . | TRBV7-3 | .
TGTGCCAGCAGTGAAGGTTCCGTACAGGGGGATACCCAGTACTTC | CASSEGSVQGDTQYF | TRBJ2-5 | TRBD1 | TRBV6-1 | .
TGTGCCAGCACCATCGACAGGGGGCGGACTAATGAAAAACTGTTTTTT | CASTIDRGRTNEKLFF | TRBJ1-4 | TRBD1 | TRBV28 | once
TGTGCCTGGAATGATAATCTGGACATTGGAGGAGTGGACACTGAAGCTTTCTTT | CAWNDNLDIGGVDTEAFF | TRBJ1-1 | . | TRBV30 | .
TGTGCCAGCAGGTCAGGGGATGGGAACTATGGCTACACCTTC | CASRSGDGNYGYTF | TRBJ1-2 | . | TRBV28 | .
TGTGCCAGCAGCGTAGTCGGCAGGGCTGGAAACACCATATATTTT | CASSVVGRAGNTIYF | TRBJ1-3 | . | TRBV9 | .
TGTGCCAGCAGTTTAAGAGGGTCCTACGAGCAGTACTTC | CASSLRGSYEQYF | TRBJ2-7 | . | TRBV28 | .
TGTGCCAGTAGCCGTCCAGGGACAGCCGCCTCCTACGAGCAGTACTTC | CASSRPGTAASYEQYF | TRBJ2-7 | TRBD1 | TRBV19 | .
TGTGCCAGCAGTGACGGGACTAGCGGGAGGAAGCAGTTCTTC | CASSDGTSGRKQFF | TRBJ2-1 | TRBD2 | TRBV6-1 | .
TGCGCCAGCAGCCAAGATAGGGAGACAAGCAGGCGAGATCGATTTGAGCAGTTCTTC | CASSQDRETSRRDRFEQFF | TRBJ2-1 | . | TRBV4-1 | once
TGTGCCAGCAGCGTGACAGGGAAAGGGCACTATGGCTACACCTTC | CASSVTGKGHYGYTF | TRBJ1-2 | TRBD1 | TRBV9 | .
TGTGCCAGCAGCCGTCCCGGGACAGGGCCCTTGAACACCGGGGAGCTGTTTTTT | CASSRPGTGPLNTGELFF | TRBJ2-2 | TRBD1 | TRBV7-3 | .
TGTGCCAGCAGCCAGGGTGGCAATCAGCCCCAGCATTTT | CASSQGGNQPQHF | TRBJ1-5 | . | TRBV11-2 | .
TGTGCCAGTAGGGACGCCGGGTATAGCACAGATACGCAGTATTTT | CASRDAGYSTDTQYF | TRBJ2-3 | . | TRBV19 | .